This T cell receptor (beta chain) was retrieved from a study of shared clonotypes between healthy human individuals. Produced via immunoSEQ multiplex PCR; TCRdb's table is partial and in-frame only. The sample contains under 650,000 clones, 90% to 96% of which appear only once. V was pared by 6 bases and J by 0 bases, with 5 bases of the junction left unmatched. The germline CDR1 and CDR2 sequences are LNHDA and SQIVND (reference sequence). The CDR3 has 15 amino acids. Sequencing was done on a sample of naive CD4+ T cells sorted from blood. Subset: CD45RA+ positively selected. This TCR came from a woman in her twenties or thirties in good health. The chain employs TRBV19 and TRBJ2-3; 8 bases fit TRBD1. The CDR3 sequence: CASRDGQGSTDTQYF. The CDR3 coding sequence is TGTGCCAGTAGGGACGGACAGGGAAGCACAGATACGCAGTATTTT.